The rows below give T cell receptor beta chains drawn from one sample of a study of OX40 agonist ivuxolimab in advanced cancers. Only in-frame clones appear in the TCRdb table, and some are missing; sequencing was by immunoSEQ multiplex PCR. The table lists some 70,000 clones, approximately 86% of them singletons. Sequencing was performed on CD4+ or CD8+ T cells sorted from blood, taken in a trial of the OX40 agonist ivuxolimab. The receptors derive from an adult with an advanced solid tumor such as melanoma, head and neck, liver or kidney cancer. Each CDR3 is given with its conserved first and last residue. The D gene is left open where the match is weak. Clone sizes are given selectively: once, few, many, or a class where the clone is expanded.

D gene	V gene	J gene	CDR3 length	clone size	CDR3 DNA	CDR3 protein
-	TRBV27	TRBJ1-2	15	once	TGTGCCAGCAGTTCCTTCGCGAGGGGGGCCTATGGCTACACCTTC	CASSSFARGAYGYTF
-	TRBV15	TRBJ2-5	15	-	TGTGCCACCAGCAGAGGAGGGGGAGTATTAGAGACCCAGTACTTC	CATSRGGGVLETQYF
TRBD1	TRBV27	TRBJ2-7	15	-	TGTGCCAGCAGTTTATTCGGGACAGGGGATTACGAGCAGTACTTC	CASSLFGTGDYEQYF
-	TRBV4-1	TRBJ1-5	14	-	TGCGCCAGCAGCCCTACCGTAGGCAATCAGCCCCAGCATTTT	CASSPTVGNQPQHF
-	TRBV11-3	TRBJ1-2	16	-	TGTGCCAGCAGCCCTGAGGGGGTACCCTTTGGCTATGGCTACACCTTC	CASSPEGVPFGYGYTF
TRBD1	TRBV7-3	TRBJ1-1	14	-	TGTGCCAGCAGCGGGACAGGGGTTGGAACTGAAGCTTTCTTT	CASSGTGVGTEAFF
-	TRBV19	TRBJ2-1	14	-	TGTGCCAGTAGTATGTCTAGCGCCAACAATGAGCAGTTCTTC	CASSMSSANNEQFF
TRBD1	TRBV18	TRBJ2-7	14	-	TGTGCCAGCTCACCGGGACAGGGGTGGCACGAGCAGTACTTC	CASSPGQGWHEQYF
-	TRBV5-1	TRBJ2-2	13	-	TGCGCCAGCAGCTTCCGGGGCGACGGGGAGCTGTTTTTT	CASSFRGDGELFF
-	TRBV7-2	TRBJ2-7	14	-	TGTGCCAGCAGCTTAGCAGCGGTAGCCTACGAGCAGTACTTC	CASSLAAVAYEQYF
-	TRBV11-3	TRBJ2-5	12	-	TGTGCCAGCAGCTTAGGGGCCGAGACCCAGTACTTC	CASSLGAETQYF